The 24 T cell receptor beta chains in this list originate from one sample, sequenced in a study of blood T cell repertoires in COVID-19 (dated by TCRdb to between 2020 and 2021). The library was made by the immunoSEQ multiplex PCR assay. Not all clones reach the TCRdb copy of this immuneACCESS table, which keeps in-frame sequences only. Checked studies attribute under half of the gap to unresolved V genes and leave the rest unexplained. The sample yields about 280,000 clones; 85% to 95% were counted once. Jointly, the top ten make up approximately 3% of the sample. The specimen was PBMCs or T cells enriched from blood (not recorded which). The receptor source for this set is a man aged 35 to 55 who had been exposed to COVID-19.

The CDR3 reads CASGKTGETYEQYF. In DNA form, the CDR3 reads TGTGCCAGCGGAAAGACAGGGGAAACCTACGAGCAGTACTTC. V is TRBV28 and J is TRBJ2-7; 8 nucleotides agree with TRBD1. The CDR3 covers 14 residues. Germline assignment: CDR1 MDHEN and CDR2 SYDVKM. V lost 8 bases, J lost 2 bases, and 8 bases stayed unmatched.

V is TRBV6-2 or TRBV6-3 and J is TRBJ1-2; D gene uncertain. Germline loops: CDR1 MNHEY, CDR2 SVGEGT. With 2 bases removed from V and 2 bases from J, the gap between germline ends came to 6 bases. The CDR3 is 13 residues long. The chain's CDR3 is CASSYRRNYGYTF. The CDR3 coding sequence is TGTGCCAGCAGTTACCGCAGAAACTATGGCTACACCTTC.

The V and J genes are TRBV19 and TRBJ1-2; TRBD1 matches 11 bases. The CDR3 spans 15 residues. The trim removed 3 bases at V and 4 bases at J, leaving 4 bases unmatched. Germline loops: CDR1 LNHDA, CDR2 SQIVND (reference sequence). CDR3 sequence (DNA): TGTGCCAGTAGTATTCGGACAGGGGGCTTCTATGGCTACACCTTC. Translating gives CASSIRTGGFYGYTF.

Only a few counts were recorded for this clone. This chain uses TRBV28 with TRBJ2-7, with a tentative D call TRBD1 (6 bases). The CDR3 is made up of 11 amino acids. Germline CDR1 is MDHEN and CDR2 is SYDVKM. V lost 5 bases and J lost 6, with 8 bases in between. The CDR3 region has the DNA TGTGCCAGCAGTGTAGGGGGCGAGCAGTACTTC. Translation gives CASSVGGEQYF.

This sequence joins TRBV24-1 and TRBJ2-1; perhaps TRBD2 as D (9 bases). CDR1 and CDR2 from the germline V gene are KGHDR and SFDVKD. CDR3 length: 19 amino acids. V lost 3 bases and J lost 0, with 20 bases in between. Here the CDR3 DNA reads TGTGCCACCAGTGATGACAGGGGTAATAGCGGGAGCTCCTACAATGAGCAGTTCTTC. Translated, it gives CATSDDRGNSGSSYNEQFF.

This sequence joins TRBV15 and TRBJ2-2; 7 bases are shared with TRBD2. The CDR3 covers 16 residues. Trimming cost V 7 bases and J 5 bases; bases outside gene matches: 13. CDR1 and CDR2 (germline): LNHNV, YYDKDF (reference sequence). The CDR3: CATISGTKLKTGELFF. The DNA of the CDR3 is TGTGCCACCATTTCTGGGACTAAATTAAAGACCGGGGAGCTGTTTTTT. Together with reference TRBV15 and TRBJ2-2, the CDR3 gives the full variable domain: DAMVIQNPRYQVTQFGKPVTLSCSQTLNHNVMYWYQQKSSQAPKLLFHYYDKDFNNEADTPDNFQSRRPNTSFCFLDIRSPGLGDTAMYLCATISGTKLKTGELFFGEGSRLTVL.

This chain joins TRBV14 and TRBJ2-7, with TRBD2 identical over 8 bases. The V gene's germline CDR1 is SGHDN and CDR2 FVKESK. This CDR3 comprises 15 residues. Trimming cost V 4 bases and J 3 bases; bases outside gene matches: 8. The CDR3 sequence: CASSPIAGRYYEQYF. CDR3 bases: TGTGCCAGCAGCCCAATAGCGGGACGATACTACGAGCAGTACTTC.

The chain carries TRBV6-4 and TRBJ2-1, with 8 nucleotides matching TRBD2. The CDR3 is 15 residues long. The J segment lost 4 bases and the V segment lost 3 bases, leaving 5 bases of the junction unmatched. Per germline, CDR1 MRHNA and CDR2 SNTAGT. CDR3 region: CASSEETSAYNEQFF. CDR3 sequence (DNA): TGTGCCAGCAGTGAAGAGACTAGCGCTTACAATGAGCAGTTCTTC.

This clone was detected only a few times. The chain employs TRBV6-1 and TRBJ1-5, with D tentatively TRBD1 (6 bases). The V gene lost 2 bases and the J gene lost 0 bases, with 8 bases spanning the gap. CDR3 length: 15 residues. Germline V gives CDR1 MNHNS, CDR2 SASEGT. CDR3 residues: CASSEPTGSNQPQHF. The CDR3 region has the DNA TGTGCCAGCAGTGAACCGACAGGTAGCAATCAGCCCCAGCATTTT.

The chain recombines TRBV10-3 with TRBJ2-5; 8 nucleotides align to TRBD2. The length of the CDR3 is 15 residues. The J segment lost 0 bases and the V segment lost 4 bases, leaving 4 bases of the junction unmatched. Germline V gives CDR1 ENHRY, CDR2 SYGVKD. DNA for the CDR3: TGTGCCATCAGTGGCCTAGCGGGCAACCAAGAGACCCAGTACTTC. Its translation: CAISGLAGNQETQYF.

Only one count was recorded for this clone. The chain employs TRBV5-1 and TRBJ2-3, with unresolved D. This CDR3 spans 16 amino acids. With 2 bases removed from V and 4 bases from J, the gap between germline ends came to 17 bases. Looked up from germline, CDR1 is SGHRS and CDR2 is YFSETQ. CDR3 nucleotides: TGCGCCAGCAGCTTCGCAGTACAACCCGGGTCAGATACGCAGTATTTT. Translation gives CASSFAVQPGSDTQYF.

The CDR3 region is CASRRDRAVYGYTF. CDR3 coding DNA: TGTGCCAGCAGGCGGGACAGGGCGGTCTATGGCTACACCTTC. This rearrangement joins TRBV28 to TRBJ1-2; 9 bases are shared with TRBD1. CDR3 size: 14 residues. With V trimmed by 6 bases and J by 4 bases, 6 bases remained unmatched. Germline CDR1 and CDR2: MDHEN and SYDVKM.

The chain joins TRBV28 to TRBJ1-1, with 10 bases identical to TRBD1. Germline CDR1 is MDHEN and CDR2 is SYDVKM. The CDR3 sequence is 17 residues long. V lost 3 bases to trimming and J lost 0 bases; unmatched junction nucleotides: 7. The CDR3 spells CASSFLGTGALNTEAFF. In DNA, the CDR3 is TGTGCCAGCAGTTTTTTAGGGACAGGGGCTCTGAACACTGAAGCTTTCTTT.

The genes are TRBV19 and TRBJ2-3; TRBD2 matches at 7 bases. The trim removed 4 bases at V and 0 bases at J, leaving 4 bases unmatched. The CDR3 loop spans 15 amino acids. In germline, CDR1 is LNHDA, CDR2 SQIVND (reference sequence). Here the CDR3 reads CASSRAGFSTDTQYF. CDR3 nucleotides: TGTGCCAGTAGTAGAGCGGGATTTAGCACAGATACGCAGTATTTT.

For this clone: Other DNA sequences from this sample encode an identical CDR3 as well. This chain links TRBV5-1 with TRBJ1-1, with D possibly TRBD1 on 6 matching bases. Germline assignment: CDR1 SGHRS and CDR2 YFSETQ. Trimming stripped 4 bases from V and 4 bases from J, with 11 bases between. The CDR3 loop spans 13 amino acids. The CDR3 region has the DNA TGCGCCAGCAGCCAATCGACAGGCACTGAAGCTTTCTTT. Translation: CASSQSTGTEAFF.

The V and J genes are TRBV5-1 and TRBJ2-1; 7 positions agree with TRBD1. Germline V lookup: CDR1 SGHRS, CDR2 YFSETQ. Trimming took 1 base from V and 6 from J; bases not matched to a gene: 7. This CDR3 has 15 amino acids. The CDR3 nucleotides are TGCGCCAGCAGCTTGACGGTCGCAGGGGGCAATGAGCAGTTCTTC. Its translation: CASSLTVAGGNEQFF.

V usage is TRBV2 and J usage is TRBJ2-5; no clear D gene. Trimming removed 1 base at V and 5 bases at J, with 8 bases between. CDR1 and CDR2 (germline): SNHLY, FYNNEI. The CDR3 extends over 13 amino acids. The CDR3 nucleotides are TGTGCCAGCAGTGAAGGAGTCCCGGAGACCCAGTACTTC. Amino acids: CASSEGVPETQYF. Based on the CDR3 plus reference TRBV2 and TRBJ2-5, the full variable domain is EPEVTQTPSHQVTQMGQEVILRCVPISNHLYFYWYRQILGQKVEFLVSFYNNEISEKSEIFDDQFSVERPDGSNFTLKIRSTKLEDSAMYFCASSEGVPETQYFGPGTRLLVL.

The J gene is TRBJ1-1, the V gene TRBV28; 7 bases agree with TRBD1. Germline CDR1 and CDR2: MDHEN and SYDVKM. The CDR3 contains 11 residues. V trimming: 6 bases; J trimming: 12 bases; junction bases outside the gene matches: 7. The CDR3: CASRSGTETFF. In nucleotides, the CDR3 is TGTGCCAGCAGGTCCGGGACAGAAACTTTCTTT.

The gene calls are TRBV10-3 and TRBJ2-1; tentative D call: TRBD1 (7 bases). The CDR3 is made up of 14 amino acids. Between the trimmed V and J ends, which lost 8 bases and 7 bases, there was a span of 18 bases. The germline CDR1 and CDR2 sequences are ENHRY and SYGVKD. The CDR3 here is CAIHQGGSINEQFF. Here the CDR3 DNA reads TGTGCCATCCACCAGGGGGGAAGTATAAATGAGCAGTTCTTC.

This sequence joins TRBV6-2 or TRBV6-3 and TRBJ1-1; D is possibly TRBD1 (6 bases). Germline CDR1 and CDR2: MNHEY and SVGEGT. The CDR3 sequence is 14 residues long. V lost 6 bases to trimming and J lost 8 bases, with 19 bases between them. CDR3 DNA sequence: TGTGCCAGCAGCCCTGCTCAAACAGGGAAAGAAGCTTTCTTT. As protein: CASSPAQTGKEAFF.

The CDR3 is CSVEDGFWTGPQETQYF. CDR3 bases: TGCAGCGTTGAAGATGGGTTTTGGACAGGGCCCCAAGAGACCCAGTACTTC. The genes are TRBV29-1 and TRBJ2-5, with 8 bases matching TRBD1. The junction had 10 bases not matched to a gene; V was cut back by 0 bases and J by 1 base. This CDR3 comprises 17 residues. Germline CDR1 reads SQVTM; CDR2 reads ANQGSEA.

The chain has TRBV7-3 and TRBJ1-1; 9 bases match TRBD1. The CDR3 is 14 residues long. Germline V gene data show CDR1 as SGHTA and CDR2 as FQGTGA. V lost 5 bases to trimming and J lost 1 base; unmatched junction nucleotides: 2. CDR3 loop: CASSPGQGNTEAFF. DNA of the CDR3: TGTGCCAGCAGCCCGGGACAGGGGAACACTGAAGCTTTCTTT.

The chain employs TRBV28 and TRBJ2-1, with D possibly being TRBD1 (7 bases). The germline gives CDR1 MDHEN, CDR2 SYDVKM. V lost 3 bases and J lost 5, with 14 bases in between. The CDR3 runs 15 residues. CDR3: CASSFLARGDNEQFF. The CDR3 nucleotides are TGTGCCAGCAGTTTTCTCGCCAGGGGGGACAATGAGCAGTTCTTC. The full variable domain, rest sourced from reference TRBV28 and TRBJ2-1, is DVKVTQSSRYLVKRTGEKVFLECVQDMDHENMFWYRQDPGLGLRLIYFSYDVKMKEKGDIPEGYSVSREKKERFSLILESASTNQTSMYLCASSFLARGDNEQFFGPGTRLTVL.

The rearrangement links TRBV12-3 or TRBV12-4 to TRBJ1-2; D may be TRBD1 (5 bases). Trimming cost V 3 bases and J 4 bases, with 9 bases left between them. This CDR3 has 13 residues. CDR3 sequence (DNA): TGTGCCAGCAGTTTTTTTCAGGGCTATGGCTACACCTTC. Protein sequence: CASSFFQGYGYTF.